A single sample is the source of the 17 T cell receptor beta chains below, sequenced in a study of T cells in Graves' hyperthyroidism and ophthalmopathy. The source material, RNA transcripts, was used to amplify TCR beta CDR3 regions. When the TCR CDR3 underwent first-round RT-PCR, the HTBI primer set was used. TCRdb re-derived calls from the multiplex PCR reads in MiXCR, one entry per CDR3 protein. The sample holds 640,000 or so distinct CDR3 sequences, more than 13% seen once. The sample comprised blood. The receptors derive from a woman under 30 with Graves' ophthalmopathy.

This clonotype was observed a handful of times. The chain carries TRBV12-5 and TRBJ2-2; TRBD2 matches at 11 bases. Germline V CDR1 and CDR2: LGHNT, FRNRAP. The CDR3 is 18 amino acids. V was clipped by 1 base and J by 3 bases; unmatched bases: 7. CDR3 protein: CASGLGLAGGAHTGELFF. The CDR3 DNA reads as TGTGCTAGTGGTTTGGGGCTAGCGGGAGGCGCCCACACCGGGGAGCTGTTTTTT.

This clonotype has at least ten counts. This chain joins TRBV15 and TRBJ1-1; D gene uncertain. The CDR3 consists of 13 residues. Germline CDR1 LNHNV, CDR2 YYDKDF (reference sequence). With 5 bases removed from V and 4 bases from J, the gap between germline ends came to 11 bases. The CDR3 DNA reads TGTGCCACCAGCGAGGGCCGGGGCACTGAAGCTTTCTTT. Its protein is CATSEGRGTEAFF.

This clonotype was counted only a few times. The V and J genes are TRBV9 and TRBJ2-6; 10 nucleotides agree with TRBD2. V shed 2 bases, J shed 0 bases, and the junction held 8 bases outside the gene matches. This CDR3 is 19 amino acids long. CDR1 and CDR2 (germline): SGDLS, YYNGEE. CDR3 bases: TGTGCCAGCAGCGTGGACACTAGCGGGGAGTTCTCTGGGGCCAACGTCCTGACTTTC. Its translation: CASSVDTSGEFSGANVLTF.

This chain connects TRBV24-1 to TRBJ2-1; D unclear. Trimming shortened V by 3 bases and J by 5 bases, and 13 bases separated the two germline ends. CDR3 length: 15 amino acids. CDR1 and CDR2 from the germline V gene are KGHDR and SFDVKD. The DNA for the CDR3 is TGTGCCACCAGTGATGCTCAGAGATTTAACAATGAGCAGTTCTTC. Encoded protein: CATSDAQRFNNEQFF.

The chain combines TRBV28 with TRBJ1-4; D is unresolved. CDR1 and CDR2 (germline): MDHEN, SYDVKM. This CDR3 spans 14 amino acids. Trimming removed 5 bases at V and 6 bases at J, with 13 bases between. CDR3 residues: CASSISGIDEKLFF. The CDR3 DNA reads TGTGCCAGCAGTATTTCTGGAATAGATGAAAAACTGTTTTTT.

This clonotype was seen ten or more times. CDR3 sequence (DNA): TGTGCCAGCAGTGAAGGGCCACTAGTACCAGATACGCAGTATTTT. The encoded protein is CASSEGPLVPDTQYF. The V call is TRBV2, the J call TRBJ2-3; the D gene is possibly TRBD2 (5 bases). V was pared by 1 base and J by 4 bases, with 12 bases between. Germline V CDR1 and CDR2: SNHLY, FYNNEI. The CDR3 contains 15 residues.

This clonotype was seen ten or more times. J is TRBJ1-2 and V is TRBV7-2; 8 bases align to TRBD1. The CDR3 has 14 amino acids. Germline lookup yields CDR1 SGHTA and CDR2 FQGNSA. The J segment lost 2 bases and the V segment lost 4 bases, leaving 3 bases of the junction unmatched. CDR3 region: CASSSGQANYGYTF. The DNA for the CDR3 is TGTGCCAGCAGCTCGGGACAGGCGAACTATGGCTACACCTTC. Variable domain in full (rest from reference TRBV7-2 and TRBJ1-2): GAGVSQSPSNKVTEKGKDVELRCDPISGHTALYWYRQSLGQGLEFLIYFQGNSAPDKSGLPSDRFSAERTGGSVSTLTIQRTQQEDSAVYLCASSSGQANYGYTFGSGTRLTVV.

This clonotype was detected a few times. This CDR3 reads CASSQLADNTDTQYF. DNA for the CDR3: TGCGCCAGCAGCCAACTAGCGGATAACACAGATACGCAGTATTTT. This rearrangement joins TRBV5-1 to TRBJ2-3, with 8 bases identical to TRBD2. The V segment lost 4 bases and the J segment 2 bases; nucleotides outside the gene matches: 6. This CDR3 contains 15 residues. Per germline, CDR1 SGHRS and CDR2 YFSETQ.

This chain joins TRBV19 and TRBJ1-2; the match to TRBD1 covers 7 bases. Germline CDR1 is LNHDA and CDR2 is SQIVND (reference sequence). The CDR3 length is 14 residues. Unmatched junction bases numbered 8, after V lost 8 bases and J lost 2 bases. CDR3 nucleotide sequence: TGTGCCAGTTGGTCCGGGACAGTCAACTATGGCTACACCTTC. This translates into CASWSGTVNYGYTF.

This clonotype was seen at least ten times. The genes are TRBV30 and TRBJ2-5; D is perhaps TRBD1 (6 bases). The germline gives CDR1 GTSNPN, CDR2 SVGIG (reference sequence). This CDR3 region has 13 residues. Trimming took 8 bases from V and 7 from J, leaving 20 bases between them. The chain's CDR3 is CALGTRGRWTQYF. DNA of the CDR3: TGTGCCCTTGGTACCAGGGGACGTTGGACCCAGTACTTC. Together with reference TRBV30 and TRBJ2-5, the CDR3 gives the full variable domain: SQTIHQWPATLVQPVGSPLSLECTVEGTSNPNLYWYRQAAGRGLQLLFYSVGIGQISSEVPQNLSASRPQDRQFILSSKKLLLSDSGFYLCALGTRGRWTQYFGPGTRLLVL.

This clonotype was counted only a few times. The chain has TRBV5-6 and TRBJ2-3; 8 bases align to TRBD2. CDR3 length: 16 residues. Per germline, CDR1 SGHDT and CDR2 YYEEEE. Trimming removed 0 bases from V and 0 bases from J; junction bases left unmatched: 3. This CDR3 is CASSLVLAESTDTQYF. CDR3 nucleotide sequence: TGTGCCAGCAGCTTGGTACTAGCGGAGAGCACAGATACGCAGTATTTT.

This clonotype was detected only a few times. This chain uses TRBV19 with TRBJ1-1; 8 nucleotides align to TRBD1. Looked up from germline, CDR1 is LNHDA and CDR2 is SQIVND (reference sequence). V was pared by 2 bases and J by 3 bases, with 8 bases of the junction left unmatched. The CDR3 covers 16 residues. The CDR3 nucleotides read TGTGCCAGTAGTATAACCCTATACAGGGGGGACACTGAAGCTTTCTTT. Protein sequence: CASSITLYRGDTEAFF. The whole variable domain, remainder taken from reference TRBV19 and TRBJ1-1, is DGGITQSPKYLFRKEGQNVTLSCEQNLNHDAMYWYRQDPGQGLRLIYYSQIVNDFQKGDIAEGYSVSREKKESFPLTVTSAQKNPTAFYLCASSITLYRGDTEAFFGQGTRLTVV.

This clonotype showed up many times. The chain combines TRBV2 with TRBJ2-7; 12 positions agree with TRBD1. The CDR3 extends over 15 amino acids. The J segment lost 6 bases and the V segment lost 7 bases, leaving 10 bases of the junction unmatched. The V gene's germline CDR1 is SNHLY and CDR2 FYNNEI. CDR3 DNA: TGTGCCAGCACCGAAGGGACAGGGGGCATGGGCGAGCAGTACTTC. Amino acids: CASTEGTGGMGEQYF.

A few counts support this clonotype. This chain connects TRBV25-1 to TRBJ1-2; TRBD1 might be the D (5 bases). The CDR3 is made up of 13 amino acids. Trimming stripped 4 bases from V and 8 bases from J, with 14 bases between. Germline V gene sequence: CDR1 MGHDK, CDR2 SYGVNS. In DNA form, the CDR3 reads TGTGCCAGCAGTGGGAACTCCTGGGGGGGCTACACCTTC. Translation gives CASSGNSWGGYTF.

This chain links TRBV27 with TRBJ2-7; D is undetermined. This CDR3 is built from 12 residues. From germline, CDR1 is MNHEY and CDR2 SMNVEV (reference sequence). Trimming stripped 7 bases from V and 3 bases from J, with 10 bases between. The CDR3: CASTNNLYEQYF. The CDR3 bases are TGTGCCAGCACCAATAATCTCTACGAGCAGTACTTC.

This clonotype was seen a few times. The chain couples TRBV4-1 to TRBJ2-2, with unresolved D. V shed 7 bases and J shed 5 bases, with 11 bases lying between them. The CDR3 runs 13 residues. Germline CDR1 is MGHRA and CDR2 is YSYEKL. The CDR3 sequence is CASIGSGTGELFF. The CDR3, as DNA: TGCGCCAGCATTGGCTCCGGAACCGGGGAGCTGTTTTTT.

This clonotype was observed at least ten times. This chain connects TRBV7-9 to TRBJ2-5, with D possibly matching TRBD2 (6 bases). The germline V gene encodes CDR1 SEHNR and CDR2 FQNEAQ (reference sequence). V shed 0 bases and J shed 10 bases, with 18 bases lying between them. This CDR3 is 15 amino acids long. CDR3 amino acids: CASSLAGSDLGRQYF. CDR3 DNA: TGTGCCAGCAGCTTAGCCGGGAGTGACCTTGGACGCCAGTACTTC.